These T cell receptor beta chains were read from a single sample in a study of Ad26.COV2.S vaccination and SARS-CoV-2 variants. The method was immunoSEQ multiplex PCR; TCRdb's version includes in-frame clones alone and lacks a portion of them. The table lists roughly 460,000 clones, 89% of them singletons. This specimen was peripheral blood, taken in a trial of Ad26.COV2.S vaccine versus placebo. The origin of the receptors is a person aged 18-60 years who received the Ad26.COV2.S COVID-19 vaccine or a placebo. Each CDR3 is given with its conserved first and last residue. Fields, in order: J gene, V gene, D gene, clone size, CDR3 DNA, CDR3 protein. The D gene is left open where the match is weak. Some rows have no size entry. The others give once, few or many, or a class for an expanded clone.

J: TRBJ1-6; V: TRBV7-8; D: TRBD1; size: NA; DNA: TGTGCCAGCAGCCCAGGGGGGAATAATTCACCCCTCCACTTT; CDR3: CASSPGGNNSPLHF
J: TRBJ1-1; V: TRBV14; D: NA; size: NA; DNA: TGTGCCAGCAGCTCGTACCGGAACACTGAAGCTTTCTTT; CDR3: CASSSYRNTEAFF
J: TRBJ2-2; V: TRBV18; D: TRBD1; size: NA; DNA: TGTGCCAGCTCAAGGACAGGGAACGAGAGGACCGGGGAGCTGTTTTTT; CDR3: CASSRTGNERTGELFF
J: TRBJ2-1; V: TRBV15; D: NA; size: NA; DNA: TGTGCCACCAGCAGAGGCCGAGGAGCGGACTACAATGAGCAGTTCTTC; CDR3: CATSRGRGADYNEQFF
J: TRBJ1-1; V: TRBV13; D: TRBD1; size: once; DNA: TGTGCCAGCAGCTTAGGACAGGGGGCGTTGGTATTGACTTTCTTT; CDR3: CASSLGQGALVLTFF
J: TRBJ1-4; V: TRBV6-5; D: NA; size: NA; DNA: TGTGCCAGCAGGCGACAGCCTAGCGATGAAAAACTGTTTTTT; CDR3: CASRRQPSDEKLFF
J: TRBJ2-3; V: TRBV29-1; D: NA; size: NA; DNA: TGCAGCGTACGCGTTCGCACAGATACGCAGTATTTT; CDR3: CSVRVRTDTQYF
J: TRBJ1-5; V: TRBV6-1; D: NA; size: NA; DNA: TGTGCCAGCAGTGAAGGGGGGCATCAGCCCCAGCATTTT; CDR3: CASSEGGHQPQHF
J: TRBJ2-2; V: TRBV30; D: NA; size: NA; DNA: TGTGCCTCCGGGACGGCGAACACCGGGGAGCTGTTTTTT; CDR3: CASGTANTGELFF
J: TRBJ1-1; V: TRBV5-6; D: NA; size: NA; DNA: TGTGCCAGCAGCTCACCCAGGGGTCTGGACATGAACACTGAAGCTTTCTTT; CDR3: CASSSPRGLDMNTEAFF
J: TRBJ2-3; V: TRBV27; D: NA; size: NA; DNA: TGTGCCAGCGCCCCGGACAGTTGGGGCACAGATACGCAGTATTTT; CDR3: CASAPDSWGTDTQYF
J: TRBJ2-7; V: TRBV27; D: TRBD2; size: few; DNA: TGTGCCAGCAGTATACTAGCGGGGGGAGCCTACGAGCAGTACTTC; CDR3: CASSILAGGAYEQYF
J: TRBJ1-2; V: TRBV28; D: NA; size: NA; DNA: TGTGCCAGCAGTCCCCCTCAAGGGGAAGCCTATGGCTACACCTTC; CDR3: CASSPPQGEAYGYTF
J: TRBJ2-7; V: TRBV7-8; D: TRBD2; size: NA; DNA: TGTGCCAGCACCTCACTAGCGGGAGCCTACGAGCAGTACTTC; CDR3: CASTSLAGAYEQYF
J: TRBJ1-3; V: TRBV9; D: NA; size: NA; DNA: TGTGCCAGCAGCGTAGGGGGTAGAACTGGAAACACCATATATTTT; CDR3: CASSVGGRTGNTIYF
J: TRBJ2-7; V: TRBV18; D: NA; size: NA; DNA: TGTGCCAGCTCACCTTCAGTCGTCTACGAGCAGTACTTC; CDR3: CASSPSVVYEQYF
J: TRBJ2-1; V: TRBV19; D: TRBD2; size: NA; DNA: TGTGCCACAAACTGGCGGGGGGGCCGAGAGCAGTTCTTC; CDR3: CATNWRGGREQFF
J: TRBJ1-2; V: TRBV28; D: NA; size: NA; DNA: TGTGCCAGCAGAATAACGACAGCAAACTATGGCTACACCTTC; CDR3: CASRITTANYGYTF
J: TRBJ2-5; V: TRBV5-4; D: TRBD1; size: NA; DNA: TGTGCCAGCAGTTTGTCGGGACAGCACAGGGAGACCCAGTACTTC; CDR3: CASSLSGQHRETQYF
J: TRBJ1-5; V: TRBV6-2/TRBV6-3; D: NA; size: NA; DNA: TGTGCCAGCAGTTACACGGGAATAAGCAATCAGCCCCAGCATTTT; CDR3: CASSYTGISNQPQHF
J: TRBJ2-2; V: TRBV4-2; D: TRBD2; size: NA; DNA: TGTGCCAGCAGCCAAGATCGGGCTAGCGGGGGGGTAAACACCGGGGAGCTGTTTTTT; CDR3: CASSQDRASGGVNTGELFF
J: TRBJ2-6; V: TRBV11-2; D: TRBD1; size: NA; DNA: TGTGCCAGCAGCAACAGACAGGGGGCGTCCGGGGCCAACGTCCTGACTTTC; CDR3: CASSNRQGASGANVLTF
J: TRBJ1-1; V: TRBV2; D: TRBD1; size: NA; DNA: TGTGCCAGCAGTGATACGACCGGGACAGGGGTTGGTGACACTGAAGCTTTCTTT; CDR3: CASSDTTGTGVGDTEAFF
J: TRBJ2-2; V: TRBV19; D: TRBD2; size: NA; DNA: TGTGCCAGTAGTCCATTAGCGGGAGGGCCGAACACCGGGGAGCTGTTTTTT; CDR3: CASSPLAGGPNTGELFF
J: TRBJ1-2; V: TRBV7-9; D: NA; size: NA; DNA: TGTGCCAGCAGCCCATGGACGGGAGACAACAGGGACACCTTC; CDR3: CASSPWTGDNRDTF
J: TRBJ1-3; V: TRBV18; D: NA; size: NA; DNA: TGTGCCAGCTCAACGGGTCTCGACTCTGGAAACACCATATATTTT; CDR3: CASSTGLDSGNTIYF
J: TRBJ1-2; V: TRBV6-5; D: TRBD1; size: NA; DNA: TGTGCCAGCAGACCGGACAGGGACTATGGCTACACCTTC; CDR3: CASRPDRDYGYTF
J: TRBJ1-3; V: TRBV2; D: TRBD1; size: once; DNA: TGTGCCAGCAGTGCGGGACAGACCTCTGGAAACACCATATATTTT; CDR3: CASSAGQTSGNTIYF
J: TRBJ1-1; V: TRBV7-2; D: TRBD1; size: NA; DNA: TGTGCCAGCAGCTTAGAGTCGGACAGGGAAGCTTTCTTT; CDR3: CASSLESDREAFF
J: TRBJ2-2; V: TRBV9; D: NA; size: NA; DNA: TGTGCCAGCAGCGCGCATATGGGGCAAAACACCGGGGAGCTGTTTTTT; CDR3: CASSAHMGQNTGELFF
J: TRBJ1-5; V: TRBV7-2; D: NA; size: NA; DNA: TGTGCCAGCAGCTTGGAAACAGGGAACAATCAGCCCCAGCATTTT; CDR3: CASSLETGNNQPQHF
J: TRBJ2-1; V: TRBV2; D: NA; size: once; DNA: TGTGCCAGCAGTGTGCTAGCGTCCTCCTACAATGAGCAGTTCTTC; CDR3: CASSVLASSYNEQFF
J: TRBJ2-2; V: TRBV11-2; D: NA; size: NA; DNA: TGTGCCAGCAGCTTGAACAGGGTCAACGGGGAGCTGTTTTTT; CDR3: CASSLNRVNGELFF
J: TRBJ2-7; V: TRBV5-1; D: TRBD2; size: NA; DNA: TGCGCCAGCAGCTTGGGACTAGCGGGAGCGACCGACCTGAACTTC; CDR3: CASSLGLAGATDLNF
J: TRBJ2-7; V: TRBV4-3; D: NA; size: few; DNA: TGCGCCAGCAGCCACGTCGCAGGGAGCAGGTCCGAGCAGTACTTC; CDR3: CASSHVAGSRSEQYF